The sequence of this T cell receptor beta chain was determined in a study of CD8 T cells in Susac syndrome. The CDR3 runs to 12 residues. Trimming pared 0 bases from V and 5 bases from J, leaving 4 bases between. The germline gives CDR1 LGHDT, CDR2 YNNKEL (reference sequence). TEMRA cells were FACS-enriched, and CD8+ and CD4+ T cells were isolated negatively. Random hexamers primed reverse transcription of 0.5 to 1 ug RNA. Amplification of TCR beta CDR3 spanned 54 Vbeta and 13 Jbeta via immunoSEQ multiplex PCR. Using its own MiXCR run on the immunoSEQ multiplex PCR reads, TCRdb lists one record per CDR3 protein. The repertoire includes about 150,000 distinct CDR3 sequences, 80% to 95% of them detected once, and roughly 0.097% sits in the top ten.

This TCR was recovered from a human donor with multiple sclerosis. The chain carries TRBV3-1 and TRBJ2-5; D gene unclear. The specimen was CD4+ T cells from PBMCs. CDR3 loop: CASSQDMETQYF. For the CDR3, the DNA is TGTGCCAGCAGCCAAGATATGGAGACCCAGTACTTC.